These T cell receptor beta chains were read from a single sample in a study. From the RT-PCR reads, TCRdb called clonotypes with MiXCR, one entry per CDR3 protein. The sample has about 680,000 distinct CDR3 sequences; approximately 14% are singletons. The sequenced material came from memory CD4+ T cells from blood. The receptors here all came from a female donor in good health, serving as a healthy control. The CDR3 runs from the conserved cysteine through the conserved F or W. The D gene is left open where the match is weak. Not every row has a clone size; where given, it reads once, few, many or a size class.

D	J	V	size	CDR3	DNA
TRBD2	TRBJ2-5	TRBV28	-	CASSWTSGSVKTQYF	TGTGCCAGCAGTTGGACTAGCGGGAGTGTGAAGACCCAGTACTTC
TRBD1	TRBJ1-2	TRBV11-2	-	CASSVGTGGLYGYTF	TGTGCCAGCAGCGTAGGGACAGGGGGCCTCTATGGCTACACCTTC
-	TRBJ1-5	TRBV5-1	many	CASSPGSSNQPQHF	TGCGCCAGCAGCCCTGGGAGCAGCAATCAGCCCCAGCATTTT
-	TRBJ2-3	TRBV7-2	-	CASSFERADTQYF	TGTGCCAGCAGCTTTGAGCGTGCAGATACGCAGTATTTT
TRBD1	TRBJ1-5	TRBV2	few	CASSGTGEGQPQHF	TGTGCCAGCAGTGGGACAGGGGAAGGTCAGCCCCAGCATTTT
-	TRBJ1-1	TRBV19	-	CASTMGSHTEAFF	TGTGCCAGTACAATGGGCAGCCACACTGAAGCTTTCTTT
-	TRBJ2-2	TRBV7-8	many	CASSLVGVSGELFF	TGTGCCAGCAGCTTAGTGGGTGTCTCCGGGGAGCTGTTTTTT
-	TRBJ2-1	TRBV29-1	few	CSVPTGSGYYNEQFF	TGCAGCGTCCCTACAGGGTCGGGGTACTACAATGAGCAGTTCTTC
-	TRBJ2-1	TRBV9	many	CASSRTPGDTYNEQFF	TGTGCCAGCAGCCGTACTCCCGGGGATACCTACAATGAGCAGTTCTTC
-	TRBJ2-5	TRBV29-1	many	CSVERGEETQYF	TGCAGCGTTGAAAGGGGTGAAGAGACCCAGTACTTC